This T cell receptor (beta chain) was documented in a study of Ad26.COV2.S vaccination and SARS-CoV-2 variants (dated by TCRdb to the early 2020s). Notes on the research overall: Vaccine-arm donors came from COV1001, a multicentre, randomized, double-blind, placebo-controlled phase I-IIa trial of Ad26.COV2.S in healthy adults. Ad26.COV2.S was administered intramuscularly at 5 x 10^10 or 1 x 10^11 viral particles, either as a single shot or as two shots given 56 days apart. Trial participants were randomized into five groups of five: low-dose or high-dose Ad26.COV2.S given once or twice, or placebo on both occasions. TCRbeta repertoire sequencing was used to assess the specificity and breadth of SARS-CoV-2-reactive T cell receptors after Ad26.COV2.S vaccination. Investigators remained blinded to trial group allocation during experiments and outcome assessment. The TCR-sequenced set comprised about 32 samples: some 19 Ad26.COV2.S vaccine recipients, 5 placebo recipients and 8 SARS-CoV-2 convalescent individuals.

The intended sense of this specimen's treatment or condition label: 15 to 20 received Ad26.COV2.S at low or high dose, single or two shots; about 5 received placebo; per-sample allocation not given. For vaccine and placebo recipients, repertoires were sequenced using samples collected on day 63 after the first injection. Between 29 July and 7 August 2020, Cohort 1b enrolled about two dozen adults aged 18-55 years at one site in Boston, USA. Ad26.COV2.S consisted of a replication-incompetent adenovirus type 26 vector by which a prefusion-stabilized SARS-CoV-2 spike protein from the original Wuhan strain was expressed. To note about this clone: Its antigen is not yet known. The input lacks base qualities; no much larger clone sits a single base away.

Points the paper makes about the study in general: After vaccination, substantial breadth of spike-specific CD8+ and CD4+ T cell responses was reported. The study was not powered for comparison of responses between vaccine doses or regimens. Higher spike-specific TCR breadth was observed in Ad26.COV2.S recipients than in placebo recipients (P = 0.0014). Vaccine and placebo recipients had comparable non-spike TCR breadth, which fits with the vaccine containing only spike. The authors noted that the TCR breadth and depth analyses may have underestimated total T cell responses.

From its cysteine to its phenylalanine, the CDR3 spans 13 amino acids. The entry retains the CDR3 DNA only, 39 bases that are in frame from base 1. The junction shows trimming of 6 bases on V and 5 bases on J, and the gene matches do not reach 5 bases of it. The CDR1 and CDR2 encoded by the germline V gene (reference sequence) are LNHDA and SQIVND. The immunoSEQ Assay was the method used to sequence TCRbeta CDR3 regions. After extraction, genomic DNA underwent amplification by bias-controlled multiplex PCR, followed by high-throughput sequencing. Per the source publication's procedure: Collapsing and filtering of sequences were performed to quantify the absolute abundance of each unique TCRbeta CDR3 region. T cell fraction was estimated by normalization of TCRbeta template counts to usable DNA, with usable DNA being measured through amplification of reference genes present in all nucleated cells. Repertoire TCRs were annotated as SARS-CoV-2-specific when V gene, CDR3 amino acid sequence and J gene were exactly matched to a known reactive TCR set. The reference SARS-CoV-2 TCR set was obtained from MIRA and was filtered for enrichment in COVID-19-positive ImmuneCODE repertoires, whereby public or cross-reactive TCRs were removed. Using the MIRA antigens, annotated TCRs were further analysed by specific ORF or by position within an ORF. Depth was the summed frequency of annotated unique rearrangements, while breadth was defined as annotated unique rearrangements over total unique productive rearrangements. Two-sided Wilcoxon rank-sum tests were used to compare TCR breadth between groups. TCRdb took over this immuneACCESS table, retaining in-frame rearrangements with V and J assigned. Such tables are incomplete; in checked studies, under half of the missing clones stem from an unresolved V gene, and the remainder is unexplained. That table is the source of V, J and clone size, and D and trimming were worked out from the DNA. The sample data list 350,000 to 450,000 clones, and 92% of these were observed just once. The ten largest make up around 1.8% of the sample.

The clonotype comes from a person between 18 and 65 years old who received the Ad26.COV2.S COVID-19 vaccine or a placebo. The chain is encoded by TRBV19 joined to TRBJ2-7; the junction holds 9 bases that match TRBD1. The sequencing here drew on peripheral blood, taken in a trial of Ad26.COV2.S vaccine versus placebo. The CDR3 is CASRRQGGHEQYF. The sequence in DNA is TGTGCCAGTAGGCGACAGGGGGGACACGAGCAGTACTTC.